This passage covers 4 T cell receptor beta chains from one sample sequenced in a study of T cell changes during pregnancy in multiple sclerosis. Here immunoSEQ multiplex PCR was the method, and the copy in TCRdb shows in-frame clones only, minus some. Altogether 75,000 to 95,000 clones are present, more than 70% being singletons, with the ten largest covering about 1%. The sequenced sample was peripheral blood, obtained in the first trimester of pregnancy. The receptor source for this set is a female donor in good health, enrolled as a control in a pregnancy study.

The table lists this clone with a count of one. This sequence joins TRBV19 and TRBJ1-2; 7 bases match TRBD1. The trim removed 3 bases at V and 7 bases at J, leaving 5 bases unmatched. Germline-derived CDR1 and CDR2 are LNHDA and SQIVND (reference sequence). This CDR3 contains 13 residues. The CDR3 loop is CASSITGVSGYTF. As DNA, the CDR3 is TGTGCCAGTAGTATCACAGGGGTTTCTGGCTACACCTTC.

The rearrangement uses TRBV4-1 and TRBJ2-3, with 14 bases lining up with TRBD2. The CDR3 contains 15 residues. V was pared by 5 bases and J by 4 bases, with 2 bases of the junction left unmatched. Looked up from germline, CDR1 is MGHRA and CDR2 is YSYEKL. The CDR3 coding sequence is TGCGCCAGCAGCATGACTAGCGGGGGGGCAGATACGCAGTATTTT. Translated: CASSMTSGGADTQYF.

The CDR3 DNA reads TGCGCCAGCAGCCAAGCATCCAGGTATGGCTACACCTTC. Its translation is CASSQASRYGYTF. V is TRBV4-1 and J is TRBJ1-2, with D unresolved. In germline, CDR1 is MGHRA, CDR2 YSYEKL. The CDR3 spans 13 residues. Between the trimmed V and J ends, which lost 1 base and 5 bases, there was a span of 8 bases.

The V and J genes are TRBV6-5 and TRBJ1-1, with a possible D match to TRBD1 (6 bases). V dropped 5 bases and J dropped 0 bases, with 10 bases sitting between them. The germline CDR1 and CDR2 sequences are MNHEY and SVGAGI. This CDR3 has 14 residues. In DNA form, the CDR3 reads TGTGCCAGCAGTAGGGGGACGGTGAACACTGAAGCTTTCTTT. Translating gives CASSRGTVNTEAFF.